This T cell receptor beta chain was documented in a study of cytomegalovirus exposure and HLA in healthy donors. Study summary: The same platform was used for the roughly 130 validation repertoires as for the 650 to 700 first-cohort repertoires, as reported in a later analysis.

The method was immunoSEQ multiplex PCR; TCRdb's version includes in-frame clones alone and lacks a portion of them. The sample lists about 64,000 clones; about 90% were seen once. Between the trimmed V and J ends, which lost 1 base and 5 bases, there was a span of 11 bases. The CDR3 sequence is 14 residues long. Germline V gene sequence: CDR1 MNHNS, CDR2 SASEGT. The sample taken for sequencing was PBMCs. The chain combines TRBV6-1 with TRBJ2-5, with D tentatively TRBD2 (6 bases). The sequence came from a woman between 18 and 29 years old in good health and CMV-seronegative. CDR3 bases: TGTGCCAGCAGTGAAGATTGGGGACTCGAGACCCAGTACTTC. Translation: CASSEDWGLETQYF.